This is a list of T cell receptor beta chains from one sample in a study of T cell changes during pregnancy in multiple sclerosis. Profiled with immunoSEQ multiplex PCR; TCRdb holds only in-frame clones, not every one. This sample has 85,000 to 110,000 clones; around 91% occur once, and the top ten carry 0.75% to 0.95%. The specimen was peripheral blood, collected after pregnancy. The source is a female donor with multiple sclerosis, enrolled in a pregnancy study. The CDR3 runs from the conserved cysteine through the conserved F or W. D genes are given only for firm matches. Part of the rows lack a size; the others show once, few, many or a class for expanded clones.

v_call	j_call	clone_size	d_call	cdr3_nt	cdr3_aa
TRBV18	TRBJ2-5	.	.	TGTGCCAGCTCACCACCGAATTTCGGGATGGAGACCCAGTACTTC	CASSPPNFGMETQYF
TRBV21-1	TRBJ2-1	.	.	TGTGCCAGCACCAAGAAAACGGACAGGGCATACAATGAGCAGTTCTTC	CASTKKTDRAYNEQFF
TRBV5-4	TRBJ2-7	.	TRBD2	TGTGCCAGCAGCTATTCCGGGACTAGCGAACCCTACGAGCAGTACTTC	CASSYSGTSEPYEQYF
TRBV5-4	TRBJ2-1	.	TRBD1	TGTGCCAGCAGCTGGGGGACAGGGAGATCCTACAATGAGCAGTTCTTC	CASSWGTGRSYNEQFF
TRBV19	TRBJ1-2	.	.	TGTGCCAGTACCGCTGGACTCTGGATTTCGGAGAATGGCTACACCTTC	CASTAGLWISENGYTF
TRBV19	TRBJ1-4	.	.	TGTGCCAGTAGTAGCCCCCGGGATAACTCTGAAAAACTGTTTTTT	CASSSPRDNSEKLFF
TRBV7-3	TRBJ1-2	.	TRBD1	TGTGCCAGCAGCTTAACGCGACAGGGAAATGGCTACACCTTC	CASSLTRQGNGYTF
TRBV12-5	TRBJ2-7	.	TRBD2	TGTGCTAGTGGTTGGGGGGGAGGCGAGCAGTACTTC	CASGWGGGEQYF
TRBV9	TRBJ2-7	.	TRBD2	TGTGCCAGCAGCGTAGAGACTAGCGGGAGGAACGAGCAGTACTTC	CASSVETSGRNEQYF
TRBV5-4	TRBJ2-7	.	TRBD2	TGTGCCAGCAACCTGGCTGCTTGCGGGGGGGGGAAAGGGTACGAGCAGTACTTC	CASNLAACGGGKGYEQYF
TRBV6-5	TRBJ2-2	.	TRBD1	TGTGCCAGCAGTTACCGGGACAGGGTTTGGACCGGGGAGCTGTTTTTT	CASSYRDRVWTGELFF
TRBV7-9	TRBJ2-7	.	.	TGTGCCAGCAGCTCCACCTACGAGCAGTACTTC	CASSSTYEQYF
TRBV7-2	TRBJ1-1	.	TRBD1	TGTGCCAGCAGACCAGACAGGGTATTCACTGAAGCTTTCTTT	CASRPDRVFTEAFF
TRBV4-1	TRBJ1-1	.	TRBD1	TGCGCCAGCAGCGAAGAACTAACAGGGGGCACTGAAGCTTTCTTT	CASSEELTGGTEAFF
TRBV5-4	TRBJ2-7	.	.	TGTGCCAGCAGCTTGATGCAGGGCGGGGCCTCCTACGAGCAGTACTTC	CASSLMQGGASYEQYF
TRBV7-3	TRBJ2-1	.	TRBD2	TGTGCCAGCAGCCACCCTCGGGGTAGCGGGGGGATGAATGAGCAGTTCTTC	CASSHPRGSGGMNEQFF
TRBV5-8	TRBJ2-7	.	TRBD1	TGTGCCAGCGCTCCCCTCCCGGGACAGAACCTTTGGGAGCAGTACTTC	CASAPLPGQNLWEQYF
TRBV4-1	TRBJ2-1	.	.	TGCGCCAGCAGCCAGGTCAGCGGGTCCTACAATGAGCAGTTCTTC	CASSQVSGSYNEQFF
TRBV4-2	TRBJ2-3	.	TRBD2	TGTGCCAGCAGCCAAGATGGGTCGGGAGGGCAGGCAGATACGCAGTATTTT	CASSQDGSGGQADTQYF
TRBV10-3	TRBJ2-3	.	.	TGTGCCATCAGTGTAGGACAAGGGGGCACAGATACGCAGTATTTT	CAISVGQGGTDTQYF
TRBV30	TRBJ1-5	.	TRBD1	TGTGCCTGGAGTGTACGGACAGGTAGCAATCAGCCCCAGCATTTT	CAWSVRTGSNQPQHF
TRBV5-1	TRBJ2-5	.	TRBD2	TGCGCCAGCAGCTTGGCCTTTTGGGACTATCCGGGGTACTTC	CASSLAFWDYPGYF
TRBV7-9	TRBJ1-5	.	.	TGTGCCAGCAGCTTCGGCGGATCTAGCAATCAGCCCCAGCATTTT	CASSFGGSSNQPQHF
TRBV4-2	TRBJ2-1	.	TRBD2	TGTGCCAGCAGCCTCAGGATAGCGGGGGCCCACAATGAGCAGTTCTTC	CASSLRIAGAHNEQFF
TRBV7-9	TRBJ1-1	once	TRBD1	TGTGCCAGCAGCCCACGGACAGGGGTGGGCACTGAAGCTTTCTTT	CASSPRTGVGTEAFF
TRBV5-4	TRBJ2-3	.	.	TGTGCCAGCAGCTTCATTGGAAAGGGAGCAGATACGCAGTATTTT	CASSFIGKGADTQYF
TRBV19	TRBJ2-3	.	TRBD1	TGTGCCACCTCCCGAGGGGGCTTCGCAGATACGCAGTATTTT	CATSRGGFADTQYF
TRBV18	TRBJ1-4	.	.	TGTGCCAGCTCACCCCTCGCAACAAATGAAAAACTGTTTTTT	CASSPLATNEKLFF
TRBV9	TRBJ1-3	once	.	TGTGCCAGCAGCGTGGAGCTCTCTGGAAACACCATATATTTT	CASSVELSGNTIYF
TRBV19	TRBJ1-1	.	.	TGTGCCAGTAGTATAGGGGCAGCCATTAACACTGAAGCTTTCTTT	CASSIGAAINTEAFF
TRBV2	TRBJ2-7	.	.	TGTGCCAGCAGTTGGGTCAGGGGCGACGAGCAGTACTTC	CASSWVRGDEQYF
TRBV10-3	TRBJ1-4	.	.	TGTGCCATCAGTGAGTCGGGGGGGACTAATGAAAAACTGTTTTTT	CAISESGGTNEKLFF
TRBV9	TRBJ2-1	.	.	TGTGCCAGCAGCGTAGGCCCCTTATCGAGGAATGAGCAGTTCTTC	CASSVGPLSRNEQFF
TRBV10-3	TRBJ1-5	.	TRBD1	TGTGCCATCAGTGAGTCGGACAGGGGCAATCAGCCCCAGCATTTT	CAISESDRGNQPQHF
TRBV28	TRBJ2-1	.	.	TGTGCCAGCAGTTCCCCGACTAGACTTTACAATGAGCAGTTCTTC	CASSSPTRLYNEQFF
TRBV30	TRBJ1-5	.	.	TGTGCCTGGAGTAGGGGGGGCGGTCAGCCCCAGCATTTT	CAWSRGGGQPQHF
TRBV10-3	TRBJ2-7	.	.	TGTGCCATCAGGGGGGTGGAAGGGAGGGGGTCCTACGAGCAGTACTTC	CAIRGVEGRGSYEQYF
TRBV19	TRBJ2-1	.	.	TGTGCCACCGAAGACTGGAAATACAATGAGCAGTTCTTC	CATEDWKYNEQFF
TRBV21-1	TRBJ1-1	.	.	TGTGCCATCTGGGAGAGGCCGATGGACACTGAAGCTTTCTTT	CAIWERPMDTEAFF
TRBV27	TRBJ1-5	.	TRBD1	TGTGCCAGCAGTTTAAGAACGACAGGGACATCTAGCAATCAGCCCCAGCATTTT	CASSLRTTGTSSNQPQHF
TRBV11-2	TRBJ2-2	.	TRBD1	TGTGCCAGCAGCGGGCCAGGGGGCCCCGGGGAGCTGTTTTTT	CASSGPGGPGELFF
TRBV6-5	TRBJ1-6	.	.	TGTGCCAGCAGCACAGGGAGCCATAATTCACCCCTCCACTTT	CASSTGSHNSPLHF
TRBV11-3	TRBJ2-3	once	TRBD1	TGTGCCAGCAGCTTAGGACAGGGGGTCGCAGATACGCAGTATTTT	CASSLGQGVADTQYF
TRBV7-8	TRBJ2-5	.	TRBD2	TGTGCCAGCAGCCTCGGACTAGCGCGTATTCAAGAGACCCAGTACTTC	CASSLGLARIQETQYF
TRBV7-9	TRBJ1-4	few	.	TGTGCCAGCAGCTCCGGGATTAATGAAAAACTGTTTTTT	CASSSGINEKLFF
TRBV18	TRBJ2-1	once	.	TGTGCCAGCTCACCAGATCCCACAGGTAGCACCTACAATGAGCAGTTCTTC	CASSPDPTGSTYNEQFF
TRBV28	TRBJ2-1	.	TRBD1	TGTGCCAGCGGAAACACGGGACAGGGTTTGGATGAGCAGTTCTTC	CASGNTGQGLDEQFF
TRBV7-3	TRBJ1-3	.	.	TGTGCCAGCAGCTTCCCGCCCAGAGGGAACGCTGGAAACACCATATATTTT	CASSFPPRGNAGNTIYF
TRBV6-1	TRBJ2-5	.	.	TGTGCCAGCAGTGACGAGGGTGGGTCATGGGAGACCCAGTACTTC	CASSDEGGSWETQYF
TRBV5-8	TRBJ1-5	.	.	TGTGCCAGCAGCTTGGTTTGGGGAGGAAGCAATCAGCCCCAGCATTTT	CASSLVWGGSNQPQHF
TRBV7-9	TRBJ2-5	once	.	TGTGCCAGCAGCTTCTTGAGAGGAGCCCTCCTCAACTTC	CASSFLRGALLNF
TRBV5-4	TRBJ2-7	.	TRBD2	TGTGCCAGCAGCTTGGGCTACCAAGGACTAGCCTACGAGCAGTACTTC	CASSLGYQGLAYEQYF
TRBV7-6	TRBJ1-1	once	.	TGTGCCAGCAGCTTATATCCAGGAATGAACACTGAAGCTTTCTTT	CASSLYPGMNTEAFF
TRBV7-9	TRBJ2-7	.	TRBD2	TGTGCCAGCAGCTCCTTAACCGACACTAGCGGTATTGCCTACGAGCAGTACTTC	CASSSLTDTSGIAYEQYF
TRBV6-6	TRBJ1-4	.	.	TGTGCCAGCAGTTACTCGATGGCAGGGCTAGATGAAAAACTGTTTTTT	CASSYSMAGLDEKLFF